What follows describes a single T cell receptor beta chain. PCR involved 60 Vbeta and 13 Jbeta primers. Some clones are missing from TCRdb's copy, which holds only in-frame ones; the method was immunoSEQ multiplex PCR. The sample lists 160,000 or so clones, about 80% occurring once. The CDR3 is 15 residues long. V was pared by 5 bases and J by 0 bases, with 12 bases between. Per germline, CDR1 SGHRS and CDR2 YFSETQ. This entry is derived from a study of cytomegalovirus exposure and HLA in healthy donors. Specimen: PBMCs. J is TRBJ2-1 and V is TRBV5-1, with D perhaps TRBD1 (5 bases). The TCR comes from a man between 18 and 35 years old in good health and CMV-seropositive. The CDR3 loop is CASRIQASSYNEQFF. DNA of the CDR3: TGCGCCAGCAGGATACAGGCGAGCTCCTACAATGAGCAGTTCTTC.